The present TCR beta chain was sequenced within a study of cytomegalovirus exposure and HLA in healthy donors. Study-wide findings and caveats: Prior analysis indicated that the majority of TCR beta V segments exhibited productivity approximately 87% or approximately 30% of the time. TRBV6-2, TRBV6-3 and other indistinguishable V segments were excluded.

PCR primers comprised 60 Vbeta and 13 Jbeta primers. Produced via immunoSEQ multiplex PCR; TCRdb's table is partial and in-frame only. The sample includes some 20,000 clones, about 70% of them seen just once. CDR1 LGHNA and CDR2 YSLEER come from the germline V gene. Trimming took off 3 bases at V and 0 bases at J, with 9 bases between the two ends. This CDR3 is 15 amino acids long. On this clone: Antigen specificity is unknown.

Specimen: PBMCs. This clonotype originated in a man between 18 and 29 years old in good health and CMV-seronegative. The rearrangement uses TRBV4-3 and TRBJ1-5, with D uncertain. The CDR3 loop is CASSQGPDSNQPQHF. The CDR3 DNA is TGCGCCAGCAGCCAGGGCCCAGATAGCAATCAGCCCCAGCATTTT.